The T cell receptor (beta chain) described here comes from a study of cytomegalovirus exposure and HLA in healthy donors. This CDR3 region has 15 residues. Trimming removed 4 bases at V and 2 bases at J, with 11 bases between. Per the germline V gene, CDR1 is MNHEY and CDR2 is SVGAGI. 13 Jbeta primers and 60 Vbeta primers were used for the PCR. This table comes from immunoSEQ multiplex PCR, and its TCRdb copy is limited to in-frame clones, with some not included. The data contain almost 200,000 clones, roughly 80% of them singletons. The V call is TRBV6-5, the J call TRBJ2-2; perhaps TRBD2 as D (5 bases). The receptor comes from a male donor in good health and CMV-seropositive. The sequencing sample was made of PBMCs. The CDR3 sequence: CASSWTGSNTGELFF. CDR3 sequence (DNA): TGTGCCAGCAGTTGGACTGGCTCAAACACCGGGGAGCTGTTTTTT.